Listed below are T cell receptor beta chains from one sample, sequenced in a study of glioma-infiltrating T cells after dendritic cell vaccination. Sequencing was performed with immunoSEQ multiplex PCR; in TCRdb, only in-frame clones are kept and a portion is missing. This sample has about 92,000 clones, with 86% found just once. The sequenced sample was blood, obtained before dendritic cell vaccination. All receptors come from a human donor with glioblastoma. Each CDR3 is given without its conserved first and last residue. The D gene is left open where the match is weak. Only part of the rows carry a size: once, few, many, or a class if the clone is expanded.

CDR3	V	D	size	J
ASSQVRGNTGELF	TRBV14	-	-	TRBJ2-2
ASSLGQRGGRETQY	TRBV5-1	TRBD2	-	TRBJ2-5
ASSMTVINGYT	TRBV2	-	-	TRBJ1-2
ATSGGTGNTEAF	TRBV15	TRBD1	-	TRBJ1-1
ASSSRGLGAGGAGNEQF	TRBV19	TRBD2	-	TRBJ2-1
ASSLGHRLAPTDTQY	TRBV13	TRBD2	-	TRBJ2-3
AWNFAGATDTQY	TRBV30	-	-	TRBJ2-3
ASSLRRTGGSNQPQH	TRBV5-6	TRBD1	few	TRBJ1-5
ASSQTPGLAGADTQY	TRBV4-3	TRBD2	few	TRBJ2-3
ASSSGLASDEQF	TRBV5-4	TRBD2	-	TRBJ2-1
ASSLTGGYATEAF	TRBV7-9	-	-	TRBJ1-1
ASSPQKTSAYTAGELF	TRBV7-9	-	-	TRBJ2-2
ASNPALPGEGYT	TRBV7-9	-	-	TRBJ1-2
ASSLSPAGEQY	TRBV9	-	-	TRBJ2-7
ASILETGRQAF	TRBV2	-	-	TRBJ1-1
ASSALGQGNTEAF	TRBV9	TRBD1	once	TRBJ1-1
ASSTREQGISGNTIY	TRBV9	-	-	TRBJ1-3
ASSGLAGDNEQF	TRBV25-1	TRBD2	-	TRBJ2-1
ASSYSSPGTEAF	TRBV6-5	-	few	TRBJ1-1
ASSLGDRMYEQY	TRBV5-1	TRBD1	once	TRBJ2-7
ASSRQGSTEAF	TRBV7-9	-	-	TRBJ1-1
ASRAGRSLGNTEAF	TRBV28	-	-	TRBJ1-1
ASTGRTAPNEKLF	TRBV19	-	-	TRBJ1-4
AISSGASGNQPQH	TRBV10-3	-	-	TRBJ1-5
SAVGRQETQY	TRBV29-1	-	-	TRBJ2-5
SVGVVAPTGSRVASYNEQF	TRBV29-1	TRBD1	-	TRBJ2-1
ASGTSGRAKAYNEQF	TRBV5-1	TRBD2	-	TRBJ2-1
ASSSIRDRETYEQY	TRBV27	TRBD1	-	TRBJ2-7
ASSLVARAAEQETQY	TRBV7-9	-	-	TRBJ2-5
ASSWAGTSTDTQY	TRBV7-3	-	once	TRBJ2-3
ASSSLAGGVETQY	TRBV28	TRBD2	-	TRBJ2-5
ASSIESRGYGYT	TRBV5-1	-	many	TRBJ1-2
ASSYAGGANEKLF	TRBV6-5	TRBD1	-	TRBJ1-4
ASSLAHRTRGTDTQY	TRBV7-2	-	-	TRBJ2-3
ASSLAGSAGAYEQY	TRBV5-4	TRBD2	-	-
ASSDKLTQY	TRBV2	-	-	TRBJ2-3
ASSLRTGGKTEAF	TRBV19	-	-	TRBJ1-1
ASSSSSTDTQY	TRBV5-4	-	-	TRBJ2-3
ASSYGATGAPF	TRBV6-5	TRBD1	-	TRBJ2-1
ASSLARGLVYGYT	TRBV11-3	-	once	TRBJ1-2
ASAPSGRSYEQY	TRBV19	TRBD2	-	TRBJ2-7
ASSQVLGRRGGMETQY	TRBV4-1	TRBD2	few	TRBJ2-5
ASRGGDATNEKLF	TRBV19	-	-	TRBJ1-4
ASSPGQTYEQY	TRBV7-3	TRBD1	-	TRBJ2-7
ASSNRKGQLTEAF	TRBV6-6	-	-	TRBJ1-1
ASRRLAGGVADTQY	TRBV7-9	TRBD2	-	TRBJ2-3
ASSLQAWRTGELF	TRBV5-5	-	few	TRBJ2-2
ASSSRKGQTGKTNYGYT	TRBV5-1	TRBD1	-	TRBJ1-2
ASSLSGTGGYEQY	TRBV5-1	TRBD1	-	TRBJ2-7
ASSKGTGVARYEQY	TRBV28	TRBD1	-	TRBJ2-7
ASSSPDRPDTQY	TRBV28	-	few	TRBJ2-3
ASSPRVGGNYEQY	TRBV14	TRBD2	-	TRBJ2-7